The 30 T cell receptor beta chains below come from one sample, sequenced in a study of T cell changes during pregnancy in multiple sclerosis (dated by TCRdb to the late 2010s). To prepare the library, the immunoSEQ multiplex PCR assay was applied. The table comes from immuneACCESS by way of TCRdb, which keeps in-frame sequences with V and J called. Part of the clones is missing from these tables; in studies checked, under half for an unresolved V gene and the rest for unknown reasons. This sample lists roughly 70,000 clones; 75% to 95% were detected once. The top ten clonotypes cover around 1.5% of the sample. The input for sequencing was peripheral blood, taken in the third trimester of pregnancy. The receptors were sampled from a female donor with multiple sclerosis, enrolled in a pregnancy study.

This clone was counted once. V is TRBV29-1 and J is TRBJ2-7; TRBD1 matches at 8 bases. The CDR3 has 14 residues. Germline-derived CDR1 and CDR2 are SQVTM and ANQGSEA. J gave up 7 bases and V 7 bases, and 15 bases lay outside the gene matches. The CDR3 nucleotides are TGCAGCGCGCGTCCCGGCAGGGGGCTAGGGGAGCAGTACTTC. Protein product: CSARPGRGLGEQYF.

The CDR3 protein is CASRDQDIGSYEQYF. DNA for the CDR3: TGTGCCAGCCGAGACCAGGACATCGGCTCCTACGAGCAGTACTTC. This chain links TRBV18 with TRBJ2-7; tentative D call: TRBD1 (5 bases). CDR3 length: 15 amino acids. With 8 bases removed from V and 0 bases from J, the gap between germline ends came to 17 bases. Germline lookup yields CDR1 KGHSH and CDR2 LQKENI. The whole variable domain, remainder taken from reference TRBV18 and TRBJ2-7, is NAGVMQNPRHLVRRRGQEARLRCSPMKGHSHVYWYRQLPEEGLKFMVYLQKENIIDESGMPKERFSAEFPKEGPSILRIQQVVRGDSAAYFCASRDQDIGSYEQYFGPGTRLTVT.

This chain connects TRBV7-6 to TRBJ2-1, with D possibly TRBD1 on 5 matching bases. The V end lost 2 bases, the J end lost 1 base, and 21 bases lay between the germline ends. The CDR3 spans 19 residues. Germline V gene sequence: CDR1 SGHVS, CDR2 FNYEAQ. CDR3 sequence (DNA): TGTGCCAGCAGCTTATTTTCCCCCGCAGGCCAGGGATCCTACAATGAGCAGTTCTTC. It codes for CASSLFSPAGQGSYNEQFF. Full variable domain (remainder filled in from reference TRBV7-6 and TRBJ2-1): GAGVSQSPRYKVTKRGQDVALRCDPISGHVSLYWYRQALGQGPEFLTYFNYEAQQDKSGLPNDRFSAERPEGSISTLTIQRTEQRDSAMYRCASSLFSPAGQGSYNEQFFGPGTRLTVL.

V is TRBV9 and J is TRBJ2-7; possibly TRBD1 for D (6 bases). This CDR3 is built from 15 residues. Looked up from germline, CDR1 is SGDLS and CDR2 is YYNGEE. V gave up 4 bases and J gave up 5 bases, with 19 bases separating them. The CDR3 DNA follows: TGTGCCAGCAGCATCCGCGCGGACAGCACGGACGAGCAGTACTTC. This translates into CASSIRADSTDEQYF.

This sequence joins TRBV15 and TRBJ2-7; 9 nucleotides align to TRBD2. This CDR3 is 16 amino acids long. Germline lookup yields CDR1 LNHNV and CDR2 YYDKDF (reference sequence). After removal of 3 bases from V and 2 bases from J, the junction contained 8 bases not matched to a gene. Here the CDR3 reads CATSSRGGGFPYEQYF. The CDR3, as DNA: TGTGCCACCAGCAGCCGCGGGGGGGGATTTCCCTACGAGCAGTACTTC.

V is TRBV20-1 and J is TRBJ2-5, with unresolved D. TRBJ2-7 matches the DNA end more closely, so the J call is doubtful. Germline lookup yields CDR1 DFQATT and CDR2 SNEGSKA (reference sequence). CDR3 length equals 11 residues. CDR3: CSVQRSYEQYF. In DNA, the CDR3 is TGCAGTGTGCAGCGCTCCTACGAGCAGTACTTC.

V usage is TRBV4-3 and J usage is TRBJ2-7, with D maybe TRBD2 (6 bases). Trimming removed 4 bases at V and 2 bases at J, with 15 bases between. This CDR3 has 15 residues. The V gene's germline CDR1 is LGHNA and CDR2 YSLEER. The DNA for the CDR3 is TGCGCCAGCAGCCGGGGCCCTAGCGCGACCTACGAGCAGTACTTC. Its translation is CASSRGPSATYEQYF.

V usage is TRBV7-6 and J usage is TRBJ2-1; 9 bases fit TRBD2. This CDR3 is built from 19 residues. Germline CDR1 is SGHVS and CDR2 is FNYEAQ. V shed 4 bases and J 9 bases; nucleotides not matched to a gene: 22. Written as DNA, the CDR3 is TGTGCCAGCAGCTCCACCCCCCAATTGGCTAGCGGGGAGGAGGCTGAGCAGTTCTTC. Translated: CASSSTPQLASGEEAEQFF.

The J gene is TRBJ2-7, the V gene TRBV27; 9 bases align to TRBD1. The CDR3 loop spans 15 amino acids. From germline, CDR1 is MNHEY and CDR2 SMNVEV (reference sequence). V shed 2 bases, J shed 0 bases, and the junction held 2 bases outside the gene matches. The CDR3 here is CASSLTGQGSYEQYF. CDR3 sequence (DNA): TGTGCCAGCAGTTTAACGGGACAGGGCTCCTACGAGCAGTACTTC.

V gene TRBV10-2 combines with J gene TRBJ1-2; D uncertain. The germline CDR1 and CDR2 sequences are WSHSY and SAAADI. The V gene lost 6 bases and the J gene lost 6 bases, with 8 bases spanning the gap. The CDR3 is 11 residues long. The CDR3 protein is CASSNLHGYTF. CDR3 sequence (DNA): TGCGCCAGCAGCAACTTGCATGGCTACACCTTC.

This clone appeared a single time. J is TRBJ2-7 and V is TRBV14; TRBD1 agrees at 9 bases. Germline CDR1 reads SGHDN; CDR2 reads FVKESK. This CDR3 is built from 13 residues. Germline trimming cut 4 bases from V and 6 bases from J; bases unmatched to any gene: 4. The CDR3 loop reads CASSRLQGAEQYF. CDR3 nucleotide sequence: TGTGCCAGCAGCCGACTACAGGGGGCCGAGCAGTACTTC. Full variable domain (outside the CDR3, taken from reference TRBV14 and TRBJ2-7): EAGVTQFPSHSVIEKGQTVTLRCDPISGHDNLYWYRRVMGKEIKFLLHFVKESKQDESGMPNNRFLAERTGGTYSTLKVQPAELEDSGVYFCASSRLQGAEQYFGPGTRLTVT.

The CDR3: CASSSGGVGGYGYTF. The DNA for the CDR3 is TGTGCCAGCAGCTCCGGGGGGGTTGGTGGCTATGGCTACACCTTC. V gene TRBV6-5 combines with J gene TRBJ1-2; a weak D match, TRBD1 (5 bases). Germline values: CDR1 MNHEY, CDR2 SVGAGI. The CDR3 sequence is 15 residues long. V was cut by 6 bases and J by 4 bases, with 18 bases left in between.

The rearrangement uses TRBV5-1 and TRBJ2-1, with D possibly being TRBD2 (5 bases). CDR1 is SGHRS, CDR2 YFSETQ, per germline. The V gene lost 4 bases and the J gene lost 4 bases, with 12 bases spanning the gap. The CDR3 spans 14 residues. CDR3: CASSLSGLYNEQFF. The CDR3 DNA sequence: TGCGCCAGCAGCCTATCGGGATTGTACAATGAGCAGTTCTTC.

The chain employs TRBV6-1 and TRBJ2-3; 11 bases line up with TRBD2. The J segment lost 3 bases and the V segment lost 6 bases, leaving 5 bases of the junction unmatched. The CDR3 extends over 15 amino acids. Per germline, CDR1 MNHNS and CDR2 SASEGT. CDR3 protein: CASRVTSGTTDTQYF. The CDR3 bases are TGTGCCAGCAGGGTGACTAGCGGGACAACAGATACGCAGTATTTT.

J is TRBJ1-6 and V is TRBV6-1; weak D call: TRBD1 (6 bases). There are 14 residues in the CDR3. Between the trimmed V and J ends, which lost 7 bases and 6 bases, there was a span of 13 bases. Germline values: CDR1 MNHNS, CDR2 SASEGT. The CDR3 region is CASKGETLNSPLHF. The CDR3 nucleotides read TGTGCCAGCAAGGGGGAGACACTTAATTCACCCCTCCACTTT.

This sequence joins TRBV6-1 and TRBJ2-7, with D tentatively TRBD1 (6 bases). Germline CDR1 is MNHNS and CDR2 is SASEGT. Deletions cut 7 bases from V and 3 bases from J, with 10 bases between. This CDR3 is 12 amino acids long. CDR3 DNA sequence: TGTGCCAGCACAGTCAGGGGCTACGAGCAGTACTTC. This translates into CASTVRGYEQYF.

In this sample, this clone turned up a few times. CDR3 nucleotides: TGTGCCAGCAGGCGGTATCCCGGGGAGCTGTTTTTT. Encoded protein: CASRRYPGELFF. The chain joins TRBV27 to TRBJ2-2, with D hard to call. Germline assignment: CDR1 MNHEY and CDR2 SMNVEV (reference sequence). This CDR3 is built from 12 residues. Deletions cut 6 bases from V and 6 bases from J, with 8 bases between.

The chain recombines TRBV18 with TRBJ2-1; 10 bases line up with TRBD2. The CDR3 covers 20 residues. Trimming cost V 2 bases and J 0 bases; bases outside gene matches: 13. Germline values: CDR1 KGHSH, CDR2 LQKENI. The DNA of the CDR3 is TGTGCCAGCTCACCAGGCTCGGGAAATTTAGCGGGGGGCTCCTACAATGAGCAGTTCTTC. Residues: CASSPGSGNLAGGSYNEQFF. The variable domain in full, with the rest retrieved from reference TRBV18 and TRBJ2-1, is NAGVMQNPRHLVRRRGQEARLRCSPMKGHSHVYWYRQLPEEGLKFMVYLQKENIIDESGMPKERFSAEFPKEGPSILRIQQVVRGDSAAYFCASSPGSGNLAGGSYNEQFFGPGTRLTVL.

The J gene is TRBJ1-1, the V gene TRBV30; D call uncertain. Germline lookup yields CDR1 GTSNPN and CDR2 SVGIG (reference sequence). The CDR3 loop spans 11 amino acids. V shed 2 bases and J shed 6 bases, with 7 bases lying between them. This chain's CDR3 is CAWSRSAEAFF. DNA for the CDR3: TGTGCCTGGAGTCGGAGCGCTGAAGCTTTCTTT.

This chain uses TRBV6-1 with TRBJ2-2; 9 bases align to TRBD2. Germline V gene lookup returns CDR1 MNHNS and CDR2 SASEGT. CDR3 length equals 15 residues. Losses at the gene ends were 2 bases for V and 6 bases for J; bases not matched to a gene: 4. CDR3 nucleotides: TGTGCCAGCAGTGAACCGGGACTAGCTCCCGGGGAGCTGTTTTTT. This translates into CASSEPGLAPGELFF.

This chain uses TRBV10-3 with TRBJ2-3; 11 positions agree with TRBD2. V trimming: 5 bases; J trimming: 0 bases; junction bases outside the gene matches: 10. The length of the CDR3 is 18 residues. Germline V gives CDR1 ENHRY, CDR2 SYGVKD. As DNA, the CDR3 is TGTGCCATCAGTCACTCCTCGACTAGCGGGGATAGCACAGATACGCAGTATTTT. It specifies CAISHSSTSGDSTDTQYF.

This sequence joins TRBV30 and TRBJ2-3; 8 bases are a match to TRBD2. CDR1 and CDR2 (germline): GTSNPN, SVGIG (reference sequence). The CDR3 is 17 residues long. Trimming took 0 bases from V and 6 from J; bases not matched to a gene: 14. In DNA, the CDR3 is TGTGCCTGGAGTGTAACCCCAGCGGGAGCCGTGGGGGATACGCAGTATTTT. Its protein is CAWSVTPAGAVGDTQYF.

The chain is built from TRBV5-5 and TRBJ1-1; D ambiguous. This CDR3 comprises 14 residues. Looked up from germline, CDR1 is SGHKS and CDR2 is YYEKEE (reference sequence). Trimming took off 1 base at V and 0 bases at J, with 7 bases between the two ends. CDR3 nucleotide sequence: TGTGCCAGCAGCTTGCAGAATTTGAACACTGAAGCTTTCTTT. Protein: CASSLQNLNTEAFF.

J is TRBJ2-6 and V is TRBV4-1; 9 nucleotides align to TRBD1. V lost 4 bases to trimming and J lost 1 base; unmatched junction nucleotides: 11. The CDR3 covers 19 residues. Per germline, CDR1 MGHRA and CDR2 YSYEKL. CDR3 in amino acids: CASSPDRGQGVSGANVLTF. The DNA for the CDR3 is TGCGCCAGCAGCCCCGATCGGGGACAGGGTGTATCTGGGGCCAACGTCCTGACTTTC.

This chain joins TRBV9 and TRBJ1-2; 7 bases fit TRBD1. This CDR3 region has 12 residues. The V gene end was trimmed by 4 bases and the J gene end by 8 bases; junction bases not matched to a gene: 5. Germline V CDR1 and CDR2: SGDLS, YYNGEE. Written as DNA, the CDR3 is TGTGCCAGCAGCCCGGACAGGTACGGCTACACCTTC. Amino acids: CASSPDRYGYTF.

The chain joins TRBV4-3 to TRBJ1-2, with D tentatively TRBD1 (5 bases). Germline assignment: CDR1 LGHNA and CDR2 YSLEER. The length of the CDR3 is 16 residues. V shed 1 base and J shed 8 bases, with 20 bases lying between them. The CDR3 nucleotides read TGCGCCAGCAGCCAAGCCCTTTCTCAGGGTCTACGGGGCTACACCTTC. As protein: CASSQALSQGLRGYTF.

The chain combines TRBV19 with TRBJ2-5; D ambiguous. The CDR3 runs 12 residues. Trimming stripped 3 bases from V and 2 bases from J, with 4 bases between. Germline lookup yields CDR1 LNHDA and CDR2 SQIVND (reference sequence). The CDR3 region is CASSIPQETQYF. For the CDR3, the DNA is TGTGCCAGTAGTATCCCGCAAGAGACCCAGTACTTC.

This chain links TRBV6-1 with TRBJ1-1; no definite D call. Per the germline V gene, CDR1 is MNHNS and CDR2 is SASEGT. CDR3 length: 12 residues. V lost 6 bases to trimming and J lost 0 bases, with 5 bases between them. The CDR3 protein is CASREMNTEAFF. The CDR3 DNA sequence: TGTGCCAGCAGGGAGATGAACACTGAAGCTTTCTTT.

J is TRBJ2-3 and V is TRBV12-5, with D hard to call. Germline loops: CDR1 LGHNT, CDR2 FRNRAP. V lost 5 bases and J 2 bases, leaving 11 bases between the germline ends. This CDR3 comprises 14 residues. The chain's CDR3 is CASGLDIHTDTQYF. For the CDR3, the DNA is TGTGCTAGTGGTCTCGACATACACACAGATACGCAGTATTTT.

The chain has TRBV10-3 and TRBJ1-1; TRBD1 might be the D (6 bases). CDR1 is ENHRY, CDR2 SYGVKD, per germline. V was trimmed by 5 bases and J by 4 bases, leaving 14 bases between them. The CDR3 extends over 14 amino acids. The CDR3: CAISFGGGGTEAFF. The CDR3 DNA sequence: TGTGCCATCAGTTTCGGGGGAGGGGGCACTGAAGCTTTCTTT.